A single sample gave rise to the 16 T cell receptor beta chains below, sequenced in a study of shared clonotypes between healthy human individuals (TCRdb year 2020). CD8 naive samples consisted of CD45RO-negative cells that were positively selected for CCR7, yielding a CD45RA+CCR7+ population without TemRA cells. Library prep was done by the immunoSEQ multiplex PCR assay. TCRdb holds this immuneACCESS table with in-frame rearrangements only. Some clones are missing; in checked studies, unresolved V genes explain under half, and the rest has no known cause. This sample is represented by around 1.9 million clones; around 93% of them were singletons. The leading ten clones occupy under 2% of the sample. The source material was naive CD8+ T cells from PBMCs. The cell subset or site label corresponds to: CD45RA+CCR7+. The source of these receptors is a young man in good health. Some clones in this sample may be carry-over from other donors' samples.

The J gene is TRBJ2-3, the V gene TRBV9; D remains ambiguous. V was cut by 3 bases and J by 5 bases, with 16 bases left in between. In germline, CDR1 is SGDLS, CDR2 YYNGEE. CDR3 length equals 15 residues. CDR3 DNA: TGTGCCAGCAGCGGGCAGGCGGCGGCAGGAGATACGCAGTATTTT. Its translation: CASSGQAAAGDTQYF.

For this clone: The sample holds other DNA sequences that translate to the same CDR3. CDR3 DNA: TGTGCCAGCAGCCCCTTGGGGACAGGGGGCGTAGAGACCCAGTACTTC. It specifies CASSPLGTGGVETQYF. The rearrangement links TRBV27 to TRBJ2-5, with TRBD1 matching 12 bases. Per the germline V gene, CDR1 is MNHEY and CDR2 is SMNVEV (reference sequence). The ends lost 6 bases at V and 4 bases at J; junction bases unmatched: 9. This CDR3 has 16 residues.

This clone was detected a few times. Additional DNA sequences in this sample encode the identical CDR3. The CDR3 is CASSLGNEQFF. The DNA of the CDR3 is TGTGCCAGCAGCTTAGGAAATGAGCAGTTCTTC. V usage is TRBV7-9 and J usage is TRBJ2-1, with unresolved D. Germline V CDR1 and CDR2: SEHNR, FQNEAQ (reference sequence). Trimming took off 1 base at V and 7 bases at J, with 2 bases between the two ends. The CDR3 has 11 amino acids.

This chain uses TRBV11-2 with TRBJ1-4; 8 bases align to TRBD1. Germline values: CDR1 SGHAT, CDR2 FQNNGV. CDR3 size: 16 residues. Trimming removed 5 bases from V and 5 bases from J; junction bases left unmatched: 10. The DNA for the CDR3 is TGTGCCAGCAGCCCACGACAGGGGCCGTTCAATGAAAAACTGTTTTTT. Amino acids: CASSPRQGPFNEKLFF.

The V and J genes are TRBV4-2 and TRBJ1-4; 8 nucleotides match TRBD1. CDR3 length equals 16 residues. Trimming removed 0 bases from V and 4 bases from J; junction bases left unmatched: 4. Germline values: CDR1 LGHNA, CDR2 YNFKEQ. CDR3 sequence: CASSQDWTGINEKLFF. CDR3 nucleotide sequence: TGTGCCAGCAGCCAAGATTGGACAGGGATTAATGAAAAACTGTTTTTT.

The CDR3 loop is CASSFGGREEYF. CDR3 nucleotide sequence: TGTGCCAGCAGCTTCGGTGGGAGGGAGGAGTACTTC. The rearrangement links TRBV7-9 to TRBJ2-7, with TRBD2 identical over 7 bases. CDR3 length: 12 amino acids. Germline V gene data show CDR1 as SEHNR and CDR2 as FQNEAQ (reference sequence). V dropped 3 bases and J dropped 11; count of bases not matched to a gene: 7.

The sample holds one count of this clone. The chain recombines TRBV5-5 with TRBJ1-2; perhaps TRBD1 as D (5 bases). V dropped 2 bases and J dropped 4 bases, with 12 bases sitting between them. The CDR3 extends over 14 amino acids. CDR1 and CDR2 from the germline V gene are SGHKS and YYEKEE (reference sequence). In DNA form, the CDR3 reads TGTGCCAGCAGCTTTGACGGGGCCGGCTATGGCTACACCTTC. Encoded protein: CASSFDGAGYGYTF. Full variable domain (missing parts from reference TRBV5-5 and TRBJ1-2): DAGVTQSPTHLIKTRGQQVTLRCSPISGHKSVSWYQQVLGQGPQFIFQYYEKEERGRGNFPDRFSARQFPNYSSELNVNALLLGDSALYLCASSFDGAGYGYTFGSGTRLTVV.

In regard to this clone: In the same sample, other DNA sequences code for this CDR3. V gene TRBV28 combines with J gene TRBJ1-3; D not certain. Trimming cost V 3 bases and J 0 bases, with 6 bases left between them. The germline CDR1 and CDR2 sequences are MDHEN and SYDVKM. CDR3 length equals 14 residues. As DNA, the CDR3 is TGTGCCAGCAGTTTTGGCAGCTCTGGAAACACCATATATTTT. It translates to CASSFGSSGNTIYF.

The V call is TRBV4-3, the J call TRBJ1-2; D remains ambiguous. The CDR3 is 15 amino acids. Germline CDR1 is LGHNA and CDR2 is YSLEER. Trimming took off 4 bases at V and 2 bases at J, with 14 bases between the two ends. DNA of the CDR3: TGCGCCAGCAGCCTACACACAGATCCCAACTATGGCTACACCTTC. Its protein product is CASSLHTDPNYGYTF.

The rearrangement joins TRBV5-1 to TRBJ2-7; 9 nucleotides line up with TRBD1. Germline CDR1 and CDR2: SGHRS and YFSETQ. The CDR3 sequence is 18 residues long. V lost 2 bases to trimming and J lost 4 bases; unmatched junction nucleotides: 16. This chain's CDR3 is CASSFRQGDLTGAYEQYF. CDR3 coding DNA: TGCGCCAGCAGCTTCCGACAGGGGGACCTCACCGGGGCTTACGAGCAGTACTTC.

The CDR3 loop reads CASSWGTGGDFGYTF. The CDR3 DNA sequence: TGTGCCAGCAGTTGGGGGACAGGGGGCGACTTTGGCTACACCTTC. This sequence joins TRBV27 and TRBJ1-2; 12 nucleotides align to TRBD1. With V trimmed by 4 bases and J by 7 bases, 7 bases remained unmatched. Germline V gene lookup returns CDR1 MNHEY and CDR2 SMNVEV (reference sequence). The CDR3 sequence is 15 residues long.

The CDR3 loop is CASSTGTGYGYTF. The CDR3 DNA follows: TGTGCCAGCAGTACAGGGACAGGCTATGGCTACACCTTC. This chain links TRBV6-5 with TRBJ1-2; 8 bases fit TRBD1. Germline CDR1 is MNHEY and CDR2 is SVGAGI. The CDR3 extends over 13 amino acids. Germline trimming cut 5 bases from V and 4 bases from J; bases unmatched to any gene: 3.

This clone is a singleton in its sample. The J gene is TRBJ2-7, the V gene TRBV28; TRBD2 aligns across 10 bases. The CDR3 runs 16 residues. The V segment lost 6 bases and the J segment 3 bases; nucleotides outside the gene matches: 11. Germline CDR1 is MDHEN and CDR2 is SYDVKM. The CDR3: CASRHTGLAENYEQYF. The CDR3 nucleotides read TGTGCCAGCAGACACACCGGACTAGCGGAGAACTACGAGCAGTACTTC.

V gene TRBV10-2 combines with J gene TRBJ2-5; 8 bases fit TRBD2. The CDR3 length is 15 residues. Germline-derived CDR1 and CDR2 are WSHSY and SAAADI. Trimming at V came to 3 bases and at J to 4 bases, leaving 7 bases not matched to a gene. CDR3 coding DNA: TGCGCCAGCAGTGATTACGGGAGGGATGTAGAGACCCAGTACTTC. It encodes CASSDYGRDVETQYF.

J is TRBJ2-3 and V is TRBV9; TRBD2 agrees at 12 bases. V was clipped by 4 bases and J by 5 bases; unmatched bases: 5. The CDR3 consists of 15 residues. Germline CDR1 SGDLS, CDR2 YYNGEE. CDR3 region: CASSRLAGVVDTQYF. Here the CDR3 DNA reads TGTGCCAGCAGCAGACTAGCGGGAGTGGTAGATACGCAGTATTTT.

The J gene is TRBJ2-1, the V gene TRBV11-2; D gene unclear. The CDR3 has 13 residues. Trimming removed 8 bases at V and 5 bases at J, with 13 bases between. The germline gives CDR1 SGHAT, CDR2 FQNNGV. The CDR3 region is CASLRSIDNEQFF. The CDR3 DNA is TGTGCCAGCCTTAGGTCAATAGACAATGAGCAGTTCTTC. Together with reference TRBV11-2 and TRBJ2-1, the CDR3 gives the full variable domain: EAGVAQSPRYKIIEKRQSVAFWCNPISGHATLYWYQQILGQGPKLLIQFQNNGVVDDSQLPKDRFSAERLKGVDSTLKIQPAKLEDSAVYLCASLRSIDNEQFFGPGTRLTVL.